A selection of T cell receptor beta chains follows, all from one sample in a study of blood T cell repertoires in COVID-19. Sequencing used immunoSEQ multiplex PCR; TCRdb keeps in-frame clones, though not all of them. The sample includes approximately 180,000 clones, around nine tenths of them seen just once. Sequenced material: peripheral blood. These receptors all come from a man aged 40-49 years with active or convalescent COVID-19. The CDR3 runs from the conserved cysteine through the conserved F or W. The order of the fields is D gene, J gene, clone size, V gene, CDR3 DNA, CDR3 protein. A D gene is named only where the DNA matches it firmly. Expanded clones are given a class, and other clones once, few, many or no size at all.

TRBD1	TRBJ1-2	.	TRBV6-5	TGTGCCAGCAGTTACTCGGGACAGGGCTTAAGTGGCTACACCTTC	CASSYSGQGLSGYTF
TRBD2	TRBJ2-5	once	TRBV7-9	TGTGCCAGCAGCTTAGTAGCGGGGAAAGAGACCCAGTACTTC	CASSLVAGKETQYF
TRBD2	TRBJ2-1	.	TRBV5-1	TGCGCCAGCAGCTTGGGAGCGGGGACCCTTGAGCAGTTCTTC	CASSLGAGTLEQFF
.	TRBJ2-2	few	TRBV19	TGTGCAGGGGGCGGGAAGAACACCGGGGAGCTGTTTTTT	CAGGGKNTGELFF
.	TRBJ1-2	.	TRBV5-4	TGTGCCAGCAGGTCTTGGATGGAGGACTATGGCTACACCTTC	CASRSWMEDYGYTF
.	TRBJ2-3	.	TRBV6-5	TGTGCCAGCAACAGGGACGTACAAGATACGCAGTATTTT	CASNRDVQDTQYF
.	TRBJ1-5	.	TRBV7-9	TGTGCCAGCAGCTTTTTCAATTGGAGGTCGATATGCAATCAGCCCCAGCATTTT	CASSFFNWRSICNQPQHF
TRBD2	TRBJ2-5	.	TRBV6-5	TGTGCCAGCAGCTCGACTAGCGGGGCCACCCAGTACTTC	CASSSTSGATQYF
.	TRBJ2-2	.	TRBV6-5	TGTGCCAGCAGTCTGACAGTTCCTTGGCTGTTTTTT	CASSLTVPWLFF
TRBD1	TRBJ1-2	.	TRBV6-5	TGTGCCAGCAGACGAGACAGGGGGCTGGATGGCTACACCTTC	CASRRDRGLDGYTF
.	TRBJ2-7	.	TRBV6-2/TRBV6-3	TGTGCCAGCAGTACAAACAGGGATCTCGAGCAGTACTTC	CASSTNRDLEQYF
.	TRBJ2-1	.	TRBV6-1	TGTGCCAGCAGTGAATCGCAGGGCTCCTACAATGAGCAGTTCTTC	CASSESQGSYNEQFF
.	TRBJ2-2	once	TRBV9	TGTGCCAGCAGCCCTGACAGGCCCCCCGGGGAGCTGTTTTTT	CASSPDRPPGELFF
.	TRBJ1-1	.	TRBV27	TGTGCCAGCAGTTCACGAGACACTGAAGCTTTCTTT	CASSSRDTEAFF
.	TRBJ2-5	once	TRBV5-6	TGTGCCAGCAGCTTGGGGGGGCTGCCCCAGTACTTC	CASSLGGLPQYF